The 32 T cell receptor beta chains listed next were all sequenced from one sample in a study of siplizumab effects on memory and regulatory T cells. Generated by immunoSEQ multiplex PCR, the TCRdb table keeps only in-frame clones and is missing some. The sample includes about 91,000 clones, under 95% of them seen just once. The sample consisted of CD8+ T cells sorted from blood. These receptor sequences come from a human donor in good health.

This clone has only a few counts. In DNA form, the CDR3 reads TGTGCCAGTCATACGCAGTATTTT. Translating gives CASHTQYF. The V gene is TRBV25-1, the J gene TRBJ2-3; D gene ambiguous. Germline CDR1 MGHDK, CDR2 SYGVNS. Trimming took off 9 bases at V and 7 bases at J, with 2 bases between the two ends. This CDR3 has 8 residues.

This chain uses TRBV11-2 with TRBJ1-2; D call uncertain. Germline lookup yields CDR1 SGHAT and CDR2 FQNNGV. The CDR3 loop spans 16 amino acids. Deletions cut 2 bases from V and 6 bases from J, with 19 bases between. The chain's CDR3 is CASSLIFGPTADGYTF. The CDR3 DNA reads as TGTGCCAGCAGCTTAATTTTCGGCCCCACGGCGGATGGCTACACCTTC.

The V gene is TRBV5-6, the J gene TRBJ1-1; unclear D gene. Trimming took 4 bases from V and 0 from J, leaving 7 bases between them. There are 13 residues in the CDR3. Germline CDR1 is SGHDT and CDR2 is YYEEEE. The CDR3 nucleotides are TGTGCCAGCAGCCCCGACATGAACACTGAAGCTTTCTTT. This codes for CASSPDMNTEAFF.

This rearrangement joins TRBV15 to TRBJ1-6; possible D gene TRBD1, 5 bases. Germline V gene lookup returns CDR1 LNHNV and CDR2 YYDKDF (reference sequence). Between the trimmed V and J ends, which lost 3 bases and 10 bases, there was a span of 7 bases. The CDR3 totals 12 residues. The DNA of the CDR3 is TGTGCCACCAGCAGTGGGGGATCACCCCTCCACTTT. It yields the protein CATSSGGSPLHF.

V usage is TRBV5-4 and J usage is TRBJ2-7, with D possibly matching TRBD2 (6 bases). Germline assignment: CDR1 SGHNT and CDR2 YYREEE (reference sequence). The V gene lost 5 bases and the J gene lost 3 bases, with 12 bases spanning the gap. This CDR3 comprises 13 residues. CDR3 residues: CASRFGGNYEQYF. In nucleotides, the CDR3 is TGTGCCAGCAGGTTCGGGGGTAACTACGAGCAGTACTTC.

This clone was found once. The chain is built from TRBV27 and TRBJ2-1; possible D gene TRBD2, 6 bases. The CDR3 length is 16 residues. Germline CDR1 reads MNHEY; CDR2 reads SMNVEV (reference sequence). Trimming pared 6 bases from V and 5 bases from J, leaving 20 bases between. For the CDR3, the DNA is TGTGCCAGCAGCCCCCGGGACTCCGAGCCCCACAATGAGCAGTTCTTC. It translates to CASSPRDSEPHNEQFF.

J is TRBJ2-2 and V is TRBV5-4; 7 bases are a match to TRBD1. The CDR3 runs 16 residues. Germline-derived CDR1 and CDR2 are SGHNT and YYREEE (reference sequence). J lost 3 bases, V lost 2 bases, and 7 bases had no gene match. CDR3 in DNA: TGTGCCAGCAGCTTACCCGGACAGGAGTACACCGGGGAGCTGTTTTTT. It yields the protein CASSLPGQEYTGELFF.

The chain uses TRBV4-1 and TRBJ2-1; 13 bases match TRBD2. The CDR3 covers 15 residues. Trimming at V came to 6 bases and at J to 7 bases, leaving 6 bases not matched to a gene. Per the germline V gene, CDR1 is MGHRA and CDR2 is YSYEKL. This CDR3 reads CASRILAGGYNEQFF. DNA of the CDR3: TGCGCCAGCAGAATACTAGCGGGAGGGTATAATGAGCAGTTCTTC.

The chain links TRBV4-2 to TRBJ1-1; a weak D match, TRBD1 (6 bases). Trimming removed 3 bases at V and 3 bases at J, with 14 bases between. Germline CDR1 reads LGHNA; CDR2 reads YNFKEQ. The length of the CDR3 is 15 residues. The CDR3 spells CASSQPLQGDTEAFF. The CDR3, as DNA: TGTGCCAGCAGCCAGCCCCTACAGGGTGACACTGAAGCTTTCTTT.

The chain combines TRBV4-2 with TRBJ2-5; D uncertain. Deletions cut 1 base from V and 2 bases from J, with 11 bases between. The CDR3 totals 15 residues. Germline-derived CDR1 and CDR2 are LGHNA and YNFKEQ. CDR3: CASSQGRELQETQYF. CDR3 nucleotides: TGTGCCAGCAGCCAAGGAAGGGAATTACAAGAGACCCAGTACTTC.

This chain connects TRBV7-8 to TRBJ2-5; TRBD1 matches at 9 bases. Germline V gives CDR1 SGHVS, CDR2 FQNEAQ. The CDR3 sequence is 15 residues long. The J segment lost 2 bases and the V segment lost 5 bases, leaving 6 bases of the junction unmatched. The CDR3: CASSPTGTGQETQYF. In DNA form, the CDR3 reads TGTGCCAGCAGCCCTACCGGGACAGGGCAAGAGACCCAGTACTTC. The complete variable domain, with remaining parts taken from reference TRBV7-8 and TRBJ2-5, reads GAGVSQSPRYKVAKRGQDVALRCDPISGHVSLFWYQQALGQGPEFLTYFQNEAQLDKSGLPSDRFFAERPEGSVSTLKIQRTQQEDSAVYLCASSPTGTGQETQYFGPGTRLLVL.

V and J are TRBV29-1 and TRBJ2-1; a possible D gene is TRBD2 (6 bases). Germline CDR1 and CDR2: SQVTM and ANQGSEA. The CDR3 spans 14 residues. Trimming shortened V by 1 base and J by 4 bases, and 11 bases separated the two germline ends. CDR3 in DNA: TGCAGCGTTGAAGGGAGGGGACTGTACAATGAGCAGTTCTTC. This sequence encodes CSVEGRGLYNEQFF.

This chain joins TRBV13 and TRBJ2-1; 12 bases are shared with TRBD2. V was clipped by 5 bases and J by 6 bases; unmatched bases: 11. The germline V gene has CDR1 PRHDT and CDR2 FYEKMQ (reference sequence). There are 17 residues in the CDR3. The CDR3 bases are TGTGCCAGCAGCCCCAGTCTAGCGGGAGGGGATGGCAATGAGCAGTTCTTC. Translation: CASSPSLAGGDGNEQFF. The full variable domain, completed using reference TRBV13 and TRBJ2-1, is AAGVIQSPRHLIKEKRETATLKCYPIPRHDTVYWYQQGPGQDPQFLISFYEKMQSDKGSIPDRFSAQQFSDYHSELNMSSLELGDSALYFCASSPSLAGGDGNEQFFGPGTRLTVL.

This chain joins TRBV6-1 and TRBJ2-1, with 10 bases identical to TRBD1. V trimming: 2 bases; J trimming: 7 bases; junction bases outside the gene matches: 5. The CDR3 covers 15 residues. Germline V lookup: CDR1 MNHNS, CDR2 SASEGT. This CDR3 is CASSEWWTGGNEQFF. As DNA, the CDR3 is TGTGCCAGCAGTGAATGGTGGACAGGGGGGAATGAGCAGTTCTTC.

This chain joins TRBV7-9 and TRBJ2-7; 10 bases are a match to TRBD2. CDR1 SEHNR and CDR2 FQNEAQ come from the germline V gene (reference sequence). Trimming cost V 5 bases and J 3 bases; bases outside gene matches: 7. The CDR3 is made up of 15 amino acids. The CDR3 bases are TGTGCCAGCAGCCCTCCTAGGACTAGCGGCTACGAGCAGTACTTC. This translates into CASSPPRTSGYEQYF.

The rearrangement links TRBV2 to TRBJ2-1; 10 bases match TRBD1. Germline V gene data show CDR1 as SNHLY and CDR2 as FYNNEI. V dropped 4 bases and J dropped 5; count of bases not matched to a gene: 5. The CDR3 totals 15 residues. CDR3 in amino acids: CASSGGQGRHNEQFF. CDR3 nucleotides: TGTGCCAGCAGTGGGGGACAGGGGAGGCACAATGAGCAGTTCTTC.

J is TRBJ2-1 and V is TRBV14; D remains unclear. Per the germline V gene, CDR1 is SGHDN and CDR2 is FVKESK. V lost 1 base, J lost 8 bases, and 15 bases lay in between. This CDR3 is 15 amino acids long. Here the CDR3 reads CASSQAQTASHEQFF. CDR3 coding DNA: TGTGCCAGCAGCCAAGCTCAGACCGCCTCCCATGAGCAGTTCTTC.

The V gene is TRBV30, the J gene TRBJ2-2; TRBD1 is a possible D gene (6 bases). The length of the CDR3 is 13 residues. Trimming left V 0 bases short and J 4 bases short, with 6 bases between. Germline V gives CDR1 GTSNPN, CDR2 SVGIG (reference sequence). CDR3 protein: CAWSVGGTGELFF. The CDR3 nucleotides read TGTGCCTGGAGTGTAGGGGGCACCGGGGAGCTGTTTTTT.

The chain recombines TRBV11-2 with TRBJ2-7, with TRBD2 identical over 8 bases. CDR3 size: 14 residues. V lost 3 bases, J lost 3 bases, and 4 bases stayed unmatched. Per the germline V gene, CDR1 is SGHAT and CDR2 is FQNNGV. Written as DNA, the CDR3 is TGTGCCAGCAGCTTCAGCGGGGGTGGCTACGAGCAGTACTTC. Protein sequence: CASSFSGGGYEQYF.

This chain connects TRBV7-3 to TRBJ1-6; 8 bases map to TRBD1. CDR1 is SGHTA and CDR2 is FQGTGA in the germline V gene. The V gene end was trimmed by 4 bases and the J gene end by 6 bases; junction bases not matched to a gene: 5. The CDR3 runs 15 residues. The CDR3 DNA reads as TGTGCCAGCAGCTCGACAGGGGCGCCTAATTCACCCCTCCACTTT. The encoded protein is CASSSTGAPNSPLHF.

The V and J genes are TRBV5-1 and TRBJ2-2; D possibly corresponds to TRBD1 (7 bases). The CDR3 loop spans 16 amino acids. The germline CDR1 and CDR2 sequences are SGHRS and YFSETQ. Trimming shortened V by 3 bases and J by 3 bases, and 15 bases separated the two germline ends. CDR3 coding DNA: TGCGCCAGCAGCTGCGGGACAGCGGCGTACACCGGGGAGCTGTTTTTT. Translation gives CASSCGTAAYTGELFF.

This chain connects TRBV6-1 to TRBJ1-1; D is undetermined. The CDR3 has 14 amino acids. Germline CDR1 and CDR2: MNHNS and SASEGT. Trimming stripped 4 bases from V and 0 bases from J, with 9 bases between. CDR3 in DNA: TGTGCCAGCAGTGTAGGAGACATGAACACTGAAGCTTTCTTT. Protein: CASSVGDMNTEAFF.

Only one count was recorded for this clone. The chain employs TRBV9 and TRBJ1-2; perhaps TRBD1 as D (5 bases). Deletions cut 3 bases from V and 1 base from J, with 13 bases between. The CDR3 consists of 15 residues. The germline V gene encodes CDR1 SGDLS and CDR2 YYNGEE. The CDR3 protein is CASSEGRDHNYGYTF. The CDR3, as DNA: TGTGCCAGCAGCGAGGGCAGGGACCATAACTATGGCTACACCTTC. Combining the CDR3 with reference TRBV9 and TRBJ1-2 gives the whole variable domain DSGVTQTPKHLITATGQRVTLRCSPRSGDLSVYWYQQSLDQGLQFLIQYYNGEERAKGNILERFSAQQFPDLHSELNLSSLELGDSALYFCASSEGRDHNYGYTFGSGTRLTVV.

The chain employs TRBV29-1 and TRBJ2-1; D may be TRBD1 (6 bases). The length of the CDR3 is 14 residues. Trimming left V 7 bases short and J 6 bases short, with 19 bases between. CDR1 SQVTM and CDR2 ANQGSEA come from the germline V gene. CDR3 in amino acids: CSGLTGDEGNEQFF. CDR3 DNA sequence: TGCAGCGGCCTGACAGGTGACGAGGGCAATGAGCAGTTCTTC.

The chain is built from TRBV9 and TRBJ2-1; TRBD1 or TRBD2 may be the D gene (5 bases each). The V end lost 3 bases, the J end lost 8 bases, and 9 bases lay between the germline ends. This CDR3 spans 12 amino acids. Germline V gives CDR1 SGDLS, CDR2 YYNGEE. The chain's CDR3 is CASSERGDEQFF. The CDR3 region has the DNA TGTGCCAGCAGCGAGAGGGGTGATGAGCAGTTCTTC.

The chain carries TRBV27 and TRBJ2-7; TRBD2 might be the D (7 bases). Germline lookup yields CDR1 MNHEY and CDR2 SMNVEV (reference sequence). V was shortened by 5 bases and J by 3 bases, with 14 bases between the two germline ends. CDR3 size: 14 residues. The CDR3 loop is CASSEGGTIYEQYF. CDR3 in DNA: TGTGCCAGCAGTGAGGGGGGGACTATCTACGAGCAGTACTTC.

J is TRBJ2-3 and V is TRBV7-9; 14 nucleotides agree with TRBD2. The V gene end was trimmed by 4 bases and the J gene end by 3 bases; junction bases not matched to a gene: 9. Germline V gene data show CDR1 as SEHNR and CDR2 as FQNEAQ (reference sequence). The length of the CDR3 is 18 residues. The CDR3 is CASSYSGTSGRATDTQYF. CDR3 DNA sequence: TGTGCCAGCAGCTACTCCGGGACTAGCGGGAGAGCTACAGATACGCAGTATTTT.

The CDR3 reads CASSLGLRNSYNEQFF. CDR3 in DNA: TGTGCCAGCAGCTTGGGTTTGCGGAACTCCTACAATGAGCAGTTCTTC. This chain uses TRBV5-6 with TRBJ2-1; no reliable D call. Per the germline V gene, CDR1 is SGHDT and CDR2 is YYEEEE. V was cut by 0 bases and J by 0 bases, with 10 bases left in between. This CDR3 has 16 amino acids. The complete variable domain, with remaining parts taken from reference TRBV5-6 and TRBJ2-1, reads DAGVTQSPTHLIKTRGQQVTLRCSPKSGHDTVSWYQQALGQGPQFIFQYYEEEERQRGNFPDRFSGHQFPNYSSELNVNALLLGDSALYLCASSLGLRNSYNEQFFGPGTRLTVL.

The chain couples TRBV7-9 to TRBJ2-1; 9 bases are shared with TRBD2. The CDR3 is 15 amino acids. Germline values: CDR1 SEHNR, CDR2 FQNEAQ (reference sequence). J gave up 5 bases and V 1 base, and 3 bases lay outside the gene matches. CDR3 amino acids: CASSLVAGADNEQFF. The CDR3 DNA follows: TGTGCCAGCAGCTTAGTAGCGGGAGCGGACAATGAGCAGTTCTTC.

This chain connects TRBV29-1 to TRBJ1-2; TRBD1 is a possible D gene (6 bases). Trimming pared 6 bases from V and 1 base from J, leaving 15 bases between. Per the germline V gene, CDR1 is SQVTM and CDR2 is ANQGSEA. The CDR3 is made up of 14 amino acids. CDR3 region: CSVEQGHINYGYTF. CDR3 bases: TGCAGCGTGGAACAGGGACACATTAACTATGGCTACACCTTC.

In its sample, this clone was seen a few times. CDR3 region: CASSENPGADGQPQHF. The CDR3 nucleotides are TGTGCCAGCAGTGAAAATCCGGGGGCGGATGGTCAGCCCCAGCATTTT. V gene TRBV2 combines with J gene TRBJ1-5, with a possible D match to TRBD1 (6 bases). The CDR3 contains 16 residues. Trimming took off 2 bases at V and 6 bases at J, with 17 bases between the two ends. Germline V gene lookup returns CDR1 SNHLY and CDR2 FYNNEI.

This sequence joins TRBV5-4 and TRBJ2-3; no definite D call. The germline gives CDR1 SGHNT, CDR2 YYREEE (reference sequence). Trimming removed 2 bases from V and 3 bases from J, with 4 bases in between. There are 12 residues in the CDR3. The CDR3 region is CASSLRTDTQYF. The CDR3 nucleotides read TGTGCCAGCAGCTTAAGGACAGATACGCAGTATTTT.